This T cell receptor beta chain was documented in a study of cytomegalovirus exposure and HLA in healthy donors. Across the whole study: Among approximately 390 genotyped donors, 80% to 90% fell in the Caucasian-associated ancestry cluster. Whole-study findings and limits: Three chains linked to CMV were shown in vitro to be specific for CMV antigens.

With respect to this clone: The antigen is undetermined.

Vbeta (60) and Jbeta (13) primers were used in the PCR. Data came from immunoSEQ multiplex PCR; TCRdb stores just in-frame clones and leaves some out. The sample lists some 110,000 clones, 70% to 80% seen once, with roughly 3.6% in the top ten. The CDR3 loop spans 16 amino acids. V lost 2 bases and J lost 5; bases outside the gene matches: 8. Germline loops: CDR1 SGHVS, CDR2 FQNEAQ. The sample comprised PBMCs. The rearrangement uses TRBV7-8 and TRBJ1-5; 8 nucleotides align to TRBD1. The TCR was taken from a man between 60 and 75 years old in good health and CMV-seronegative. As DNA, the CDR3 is TGTGCCAGCAGCTTAATAAGCAGGGGGCCCGATCAGCCCCAGCATTTT. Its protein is CASSLISRGPDQPQHF.